This T cell receptor (beta chain) was sequenced during a study of beta chain features in type 1 diabetes. Trimming removed 6 bases from V and 2 bases from J; junction bases left unmatched: 7. The germline V gene encodes CDR1 SGHTA and CDR2 FQGNSA. The CDR3 has 15 amino acids. Expressed TCRB transcripts were sequenced after all isolated RNA was converted to cDNA. Here immunoSEQ multiplex PCR was the method, and the copy in TCRdb shows in-frame clones only, minus some. Of 120,000 to 150,000 clones in the sample, 6.5% to 8.5% are singletons; the top ten hold roughly 1.4%. This clone was seen more than once but under ten times.

The sample was central memory CD4+ T cells from blood. The rearrangement links TRBV7-2 to TRBJ2-5; 9 bases map to TRBD2. This clonotype was sampled from a young woman in good health. The chain's CDR3 is CASSSGGGGQETQYF. In nucleotides, the CDR3 is TGTGCCAGCAGTTCCGGCGGGGGGGGGCAAGAGACCCAGTACTTC.